This entry lists 18 T cell receptor beta chains sequenced from one sample in a study of radiotherapy plus CTLA-4 blockade in lung cancer. Only in-frame clones appear in the TCRdb table, and some are missing; sequencing was by immunoSEQ multiplex PCR. The table shows 75,000 to 100,000 clones, with approximately 72% occurring only once. The sequences come from peripheral blood, collected from a patient treated with radiotherapy plus ipilimumab. These receptors were collected from a human donor with non-small cell lung cancer who had a partial response to radiotherapy plus ipilimumab. Some clones in this sample may be carry-over from other donors' samples.

The chain carries TRBV6-5 and TRBJ2-1, with TRBD2 identical over 7 bases. The CDR3 is 16 residues long. Germline V gene data show CDR1 as MNHEY and CDR2 as SVGAGI. Trimming cost V 0 bases and J 7 bases; bases outside gene matches: 9. CDR3 coding DNA: TGTGCCAGCAGTTACTCTTCAGGGCTAGCGGTGAATGAGCAGTTCTTC. Its translation is CASSYSSGLAVNEQFF.

The chain is built from TRBV7-2 and TRBJ2-5; D remains unclear. Looked up from germline, CDR1 is SGHTA and CDR2 is FQGNSA. Trimming took off 5 bases at V and 4 bases at J, with 17 bases between the two ends. CDR3 size: 15 residues. The CDR3 DNA reads as TGTGCCAGCAGCCCCCCCGGTATTCGGAGAGAGACCCAGTACTTC. Translation gives CASSPPGIRRETQYF.

CDR3 protein: CASSRSAGGRETQYF. The CDR3 coding sequence is TGCGCCAGCAGCCGATCAGCGGGAGGGAGGGAGACCCAGTACTTC. The V call is TRBV5-1, the J call TRBJ2-5, with 10 bases fitting TRBD2. This CDR3 region has 15 residues. The V segment lost 4 bases and the J segment 5 bases; nucleotides outside the gene matches: 8. Germline V CDR1 and CDR2: SGHRS, YFSETQ.

CDR3 in amino acids: CASSQAGDRAEQYF. For the CDR3, the DNA is TGTGCCAGCAGCCAAGCCGGGGACAGGGCCGAGCAGTACTTC. The genes are TRBV4-2 and TRBJ2-7; 9 bases are a match to TRBD1. V shed 1 base and J 6 bases; nucleotides not matched to a gene: 4. CDR1 and CDR2 (germline): LGHNA, YNFKEQ. The CDR3 covers 14 residues.

In this sample, this clone turned up once. This sequence joins TRBV5-6 and TRBJ2-5; 7 bases line up with TRBD2. After removal of 4 bases from V and 4 bases from J, the junction contained 13 bases not matched to a gene. There are 16 residues in the CDR3. CDR1 is SGHDT, CDR2 YYEEEE, per germline. The CDR3 region is CASSPISGWGGETQYF. CDR3 bases: TGTGCCAGCAGCCCGATAAGCGGATGGGGGGGAGAGACCCAGTACTTC.

The chain carries TRBV5-1 and TRBJ2-1, with 7 bases matching TRBD2. Germline V CDR1 and CDR2: SGHRS, YFSETQ. V trimming: 4 bases; J trimming: 9 bases; junction bases outside the gene matches: 13. This CDR3 has 15 residues. CDR3 in amino acids: CASSGARAGVGEQFF. The DNA for the CDR3 is TGCGCCAGCAGCGGGGCTCGGGCGGGGGTGGGTGAGCAGTTCTTC.

The V and J genes are TRBV28 and TRBJ2-7, with D possibly TRBD1 on 6 matching bases. The CDR3 covers 13 residues. Germline values: CDR1 MDHEN, CDR2 SYDVKM. V lost 9 bases, J lost 2 bases, and 14 bases lay in between. DNA for the CDR3: TGTGCCAGTCTCCGGGACACCCCCTACGAGCAGTACTTC. Translating it yields CASLRDTPYEQYF.

The CDR3 loop is CASSHDSGGNQPQHF. The CDR3 coding sequence is TGTGCCAGCAGCCATGACTCGGGGGGCAATCAGCCCCAGCATTTT. The gene calls are TRBV4-2 and TRBJ1-5, with D perhaps matching TRBD1 (5 bases). Germline CDR1 is LGHNA and CDR2 is YNFKEQ. This CDR3 spans 15 amino acids. V was shortened by 3 bases and J by 2 bases, with 11 bases between the two germline ends.

The chain joins TRBV10-3 to TRBJ1-5, with unresolved D. The CDR3 is 12 residues long. CDR1 is ENHRY, CDR2 SYGVKD, per germline. Trimming left V 0 bases short and J 5 bases short, with 2 bases between. CDR3 nucleotides: TGTGCCATCAGTGAGTCCTATCAGCCCCAGCATTTT. Residues: CAISESYQPQHF.

The chain is built from TRBV10-3 and TRBJ2-7; possibly TRBD2 for D (6 bases). CDR1 is ENHRY, CDR2 SYGVKD, per germline. V lost 4 bases to trimming and J lost 6 bases, with 13 bases between them. The CDR3 contains 13 residues. CDR3: CAISVGGVGEQYF. The DNA of the CDR3 is TGTGCCATCAGTGTGGGGGGTGTAGGCGAGCAGTACTTC.

This clone was counted a single time. This sequence joins TRBV19 and TRBJ1-2; TRBD1 is a possible D gene (6 bases). Germline loops: CDR1 LNHDA, CDR2 SQIVND (reference sequence). This CDR3 spans 13 amino acids. V gave up 3 bases and J gave up 4 bases, with 9 bases separating them. The CDR3 here is CASSIQGTYGYTF. The CDR3 DNA follows: TGTGCCAGTAGTATTCAGGGGACCTATGGCTACACCTTC.

V and J are TRBV7-3 and TRBJ1-1, with 11 nucleotides matching TRBD1. Germline CDR1 SGHTA, CDR2 FQGTGA. Trimming removed 5 bases from V and 8 bases from J; junction bases left unmatched: 13. The CDR3 contains 16 residues. The CDR3, as DNA: TGTGCCAGCAGCCCCGGACAGGGGGCGCGGGACATCGAAGCTTTCTTT. Amino acids: CASSPGQGARDIEAFF. Drawing the rest from reference TRBV7-3 and TRBJ1-1, the complete variable domain is GAGVSQTPSNKVTEKGKYVELRCDPISGHTALYWYRQSLGQGPEFLIYFQGTGAADDSGLPNDRFFAVRPEGSVSTLKIQRTERGDSAVYLCASSPGQGARDIEAFFGQGTRLTVV.

CDR3 nucleotides: TGCGCCAGCTCACAGGGGAAGCCTTTCTCCTACGAGCAGTACTTC. It specifies CASSQGKPFSYEQYF. The chain employs TRBV4-3 and TRBJ2-7; 7 bases are a match to TRBD1. The CDR3 extends over 15 amino acids. In germline, CDR1 is LGHNA, CDR2 YSLEER. V was pared by 8 bases and J by 0 bases, with 10 bases of the junction left unmatched.

The chain combines TRBV5-1 with TRBJ2-1; 10 bases match TRBD1. Unmatched junction bases numbered 1, after V lost 0 bases and J lost 4 bases. From germline, CDR1 is SGHRS and CDR2 YFSETQ. This CDR3 comprises 15 residues. CDR3 bases: TGCGCCAGCAGCTTGGGGACAGGGGGGTACAATGAGCAGTTCTTC. This encodes CASSLGTGGYNEQFF. Full variable domain (outside the CDR3, taken from reference TRBV5-1 and TRBJ2-1): KAGVTQTPRYLIKTRGQQVTLSCSPISGHRSVSWYQQTPGQGLQFLFEYFSETQRNKGNFPGRFSGRQFSNSRSEMNVSTLELGDSALYLCASSLGTGGYNEQFFGPGTRLTVL.

The V and J genes are TRBV7-9 and TRBJ2-2; D is unresolved. CDR1 SEHNR and CDR2 FQNEAQ come from the germline V gene (reference sequence). Trimming removed 1 base from V and 0 bases from J, with 6 bases in between. The CDR3 extends over 15 amino acids. CDR3: CASSLVQTNTGELFF. CDR3 DNA sequence: TGTGCCAGCAGCTTAGTACAGACGAACACCGGGGAGCTGTTTTTT.

The chain joins TRBV5-1 to TRBJ1-4; D possibly corresponds to TRBD1 (5 bases). The V end lost 2 bases, the J end lost 0 bases, and 14 bases lay between the germline ends. The CDR3 sequence is 17 residues long. The germline V gene has CDR1 SGHRS and CDR2 YFSETQ. CDR3 amino acids: CASSFWQGGSTNEKLFF. The CDR3 nucleotides are TGCGCCAGCAGCTTCTGGCAGGGAGGTTCAACTAATGAAAAACTGTTTTTT.

This chain uses TRBV7-9 with TRBJ2-1, with a tentative D call TRBD2 (6 bases). Trimming took off 1 base at V and 8 bases at J, with 12 bases between the two ends. Germline loops: CDR1 SEHNR, CDR2 FQNEAQ (reference sequence). There are 14 residues in the CDR3. DNA for the CDR3: TGTGCCAGCAGCTTAGTCACGGGAGCGGATGAGCAGTTCTTC. Translating gives CASSLVTGADEQFF.

DNA of the CDR3: TGTGCCAGCAGCTTAGAGGTCAGCGTAGATACGCAGTATTTT. This translates into CASSLEVSVDTQYF. The chain couples TRBV7-2 to TRBJ2-3; D is undetermined. The ends were cut back, 1 base at V and 5 bases at J, with 10 bases in the middle. The CDR3 sequence is 14 residues long. Germline V gives CDR1 SGHTA, CDR2 FQGNSA.